These 13 T cell receptor beta chains were all obtained from the same sample, sequenced in a study of cytomegalovirus exposure and HLA in healthy donors. The PCR ran on 60 Vbeta and 13 Jbeta primers. Clones were read by immunoSEQ multiplex PCR, and TCRdb kept only the in-frame ones, dropping some. The table has 150,000 to 200,000 clones, 82% seen once; the top ten hold 6.5%. The material sequenced was PBMCs. The receptors were gathered from a woman aged 45 to 65 in good health and CMV-seropositive.

The rearrangement joins TRBV28 to TRBJ2-5; 10 bases fit TRBD2. Germline V gene lookup returns CDR1 MDHEN and CDR2 SYDVKM. CDR3 size: 14 residues. The V segment lost 2 bases and the J segment 4 bases; nucleotides outside the gene matches: 1. CDR3 loop: CASSLRLAGETQYF. The CDR3 coding sequence is TGTGCCAGCAGTTTAAGACTAGCGGGAGAGACCCAGTACTTC.

This sequence joins TRBV7-9 and TRBJ1-2; a weak D match, TRBD1 (6 bases). The V gene's germline CDR1 is SEHNR and CDR2 FQNEAQ (reference sequence). This CDR3 has 14 residues. Trimming took off 5 bases at V and 3 bases at J, with 13 bases between the two ends. The CDR3 DNA is TGTGCCAGCAGCCCAGGGGCAGGGGACTATGGCTACACCTTC. This translates into CASSPGAGDYGYTF.

V usage is TRBV7-2 and J usage is TRBJ2-7; 9 bases agree with TRBD1. After removal of 4 bases from V and 2 bases from J, the junction contained 3 bases not matched to a gene. CDR1 and CDR2 from the germline V gene are SGHTA and FQGNSA. The CDR3 has 14 residues. The CDR3 nucleotides read TGTGCCAGCAGCTATACAGGGGGCACCTACGAGCAGTACTTC. Translating it yields CASSYTGGTYEQYF. The full variable domain, completed using reference TRBV7-2 and TRBJ2-7, is GAGVSQSPSNKVTEKGKDVELRCDPISGHTALYWYRQSLGQGLEFLIYFQGNSAPDKSGLPSDRFSAERTGGSVSTLTIQRTQQEDSAVYLCASSYTGGTYEQYFGPGTRLTVT.

The chain joins TRBV7-2 to TRBJ2-1; D is ambiguous. From germline, CDR1 is SGHTA and CDR2 FQGNSA. Trimming removed 3 bases at V and 6 bases at J, with 9 bases between. This CDR3 region has 13 residues. The CDR3 nucleotides read TGTGCCAGCAGCTTCCCCGTATCCAATGAGCAGTTCTTC. This codes for CASSFPVSNEQFF.

The rearrangement joins TRBV11-2 to TRBJ2-7; 8 nucleotides match TRBD2. Germline assignment: CDR1 SGHAT and CDR2 FQNNGV. The trim removed 2 bases at V and 2 bases at J, leaving 5 bases unmatched. This CDR3 spans 15 amino acids. The CDR3 region has the DNA TGTGCCAGCAGCTTATTCCCAGCGGGAGCCTACGAGCAGTACTTC. As protein: CASSLFPAGAYEQYF.

The rearrangement uses TRBV7-2 and TRBJ1-1; 11 nucleotides line up with TRBD1. The V gene's germline CDR1 is SGHTA and CDR2 FQGNSA. Trimming removed 5 bases from V and 6 bases from J; junction bases left unmatched: 5. The CDR3 is made up of 14 amino acids. The DNA of the CDR3 is TGTGCCAGCAGCCCCTGGGGACAGGGGGCTGAAGCTTTCTTT. Translation: CASSPWGQGAEAFF.

The chain recombines TRBV15 with TRBJ1-1; the D is unclear. Trimming took off 1 base at V and 5 bases at J, with 5 bases between the two ends. The germline V gene encodes CDR1 LNHNV and CDR2 YYDKDF (reference sequence). CDR3 length: 12 amino acids. This CDR3 reads CATSRGSTEAFF. CDR3 nucleotides: TGTGCCACCAGCAGAGGTTCTACTGAAGCTTTCTTT.

The chain uses TRBV5-1 and TRBJ2-4, with 7 bases fitting TRBD2. CDR3 length equals 14 residues. Per the germline V gene, CDR1 is SGHRS and CDR2 is YFSETQ. With 5 bases clipped from V and 8 bases from J, the junction kept 10 bases outside the gene matches. The chain's CDR3 is CASSPSGTTYIQYF. The CDR3 DNA is TGCGCCAGCAGTCCCTCCGGGACTACTTACATTCAGTACTTC.

The rearrangement uses TRBV10-3 and TRBJ2-7; 8 positions match TRBD2. The CDR3 is made up of 15 amino acids. Germline V gene sequence: CDR1 ENHRY, CDR2 SYGVKD. V shed 2 bases, J shed 4 bases, and the junction held 7 bases outside the gene matches. CDR3 residues: CAISETERERYEQYF. CDR3 bases: TGTGCCATCAGTGAGACGGAGCGGGAGCGGTACGAGCAGTACTTC.

Comments on this clone: The CDR3 does not end in the conserved phenylalanine or tryptophan, so this is likely a read error. Because the CDR3's place on the DNA is in doubt, the DNA is left out and the CDR3 is given as listed by TCRdb. The chain combines TRBV23-1 with TRBJ2-3; TRBD1 is taken as the D call from the table, unchecked against the DNA. TRBV23-1 is an open reading frame, and its role is uncertain. The CDR3 has 11 amino acids, counting both end residues. This CDR3 reads CASSQSGTEHV.

This clone was seen once. This chain joins TRBV29-1 and TRBJ1-1; perhaps TRBD1 as D (6 bases). Germline V gene lookup returns CDR1 SQVTM and CDR2 ANQGSEA. This CDR3 has 13 residues. Trimming took 5 bases from V and 1 from J, leaving 11 bases between them. As DNA, the CDR3 is TGCAGCGTTTCGAGGACAGAGAACACTGAAGCTTTCTTT. Translation: CSVSRTENTEAFF.

The V gene is TRBV28, the J gene TRBJ1-1; the D is unclear. Germline V gene data show CDR1 as MDHEN and CDR2 as SYDVKM. The CDR3 sequence is 14 residues long. Trimming shortened V by 4 bases and J by 0 bases, and 9 bases separated the two germline ends. CDR3 region: CASSSAAVNTEAFF. The CDR3 DNA is TGTGCCAGCAGTTCCGCGGCAGTGAACACTGAAGCTTTCTTT.

The rearrangement links TRBV7-8 to TRBJ1-2; 7 nucleotides line up with TRBD1. CDR3 length: 13 residues. Germline CDR1 and CDR2: SGHVS and FQNEAQ. V dropped 5 bases and J dropped 3; count of bases not matched to a gene: 3. The CDR3 bases are TGTGCCAGCAGCCTCGGGACAGACTATGGCTACACCTTC. As protein: CASSLGTDYGYTF.